This T cell receptor (beta chain) is drawn from a study of healthy donors' naive CD4 and CD8 T cells. Whole-study results and caveats: Possible naive T cell homeostatic proliferation bias remained unaddressed.

This clonotype has a handful of counts. As yet, its antigen is unknown. Naive CD4+ cells were sorted as CD4+CD8-CD45RO-CD45RA+; naive CD8+ as CD8+CD4-CD45RA+CD27bright. Each TCR library used 400 to 600 ng of total RNA and a linear amplification protocol. As originally analysed: From a handful of healthy donors, 78,498 rearranged TCR alpha transcripts were sequenced. TCRdb fed the reads into MiXCR, producing one record per CDR3 protein. These V and J calls derive from TCRdb rather than the authors' analysis. The table records roughly 200,000 distinct CDR3 sequences, about four fifths of them present only once. The germline CDR1 and CDR2 sequences are SQVTM and ANQGSEA. J was trimmed by 6 bases and V by 3 bases; bases with no gene match: 5. CDR3 length: 13 amino acids.

The clonotype was recovered from a pool of human donors in good health; the sample pools cells from several healthy donors. The chain is built from TRBV29-1 and TRBJ1-5; 7 nucleotides line up with TRBD1. The sample was naive CD4+ and CD8+ T cells sorted from blood, pooled from several donors. The CDR3 DNA follows: TGCAGCGTTGAGGTACAGGGGAGTCAGCCCCAGCATTTT. Its translation is CSVEVQGSQPQHF. The full variable domain, in which reference TRBV29-1 and TRBJ1-5 provide the parts outside the CDR3, is SAVISQKPSRDICQRGTSLTIQCQVDSQVTMMFWYRQQPGQSLTLIATANQGSEATYESGFVIDKFPISRPNLTFSTLTVSNMSPEDSSIYLCSVEVQGSQPQHFGDGTRLSIL.